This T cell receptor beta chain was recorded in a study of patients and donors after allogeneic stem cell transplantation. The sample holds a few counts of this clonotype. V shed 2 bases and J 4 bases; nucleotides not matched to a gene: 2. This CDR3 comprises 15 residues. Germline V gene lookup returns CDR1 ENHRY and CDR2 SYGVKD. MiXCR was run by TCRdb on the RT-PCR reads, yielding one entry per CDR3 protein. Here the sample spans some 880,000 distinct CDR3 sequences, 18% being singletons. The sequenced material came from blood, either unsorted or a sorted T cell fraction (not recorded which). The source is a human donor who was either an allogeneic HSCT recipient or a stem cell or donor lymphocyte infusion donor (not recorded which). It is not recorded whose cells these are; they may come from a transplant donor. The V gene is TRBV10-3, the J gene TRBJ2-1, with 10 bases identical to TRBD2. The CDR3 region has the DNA TGTGCCATCAGTGAGCGGACTAGCGGATACAATGAGCAGTTCTTC. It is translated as CAISERTSGYNEQFF.